The source of this TCR beta chain is a study of Graves' ophthalmopathy and Graves' hyperthyroidism. The CDR3 length is 14 residues. The germline gives CDR1 MGHDK, CDR2 SYGVNS. The germline V and J ends were trimmed by 2 bases and 8 bases, with 13 bases remaining between them. RNA transcripts were the template, and TCR beta CDR3 regions were amplified from them. After a first-round RT-PCR with HTBI primers, a second-round multiplex PCR was run. A single record per CDR3 protein comes from TCRdb applying MiXCR to the multiplex PCR reads. The table records 900,000 to 1,200,000 distinct CDR3 sequences, 35% to 40% of them present only once.

This sequence was found in an adult man with Graves' hyperthyroidism. The rearrangement uses TRBV25-1 and TRBJ2-1; the D gene could be TRBD1 or TRBD2 (5 bases each). Sequencing was carried out using peripheral blood or thyroid tissue (not recorded which). Here the CDR3 DNA reads TGTGCCAGCAGTGAACAGGGACCTAACTATGAGCAGTTCTTC. Residues: CASSEQGPNYEQFF. Looking up the rest from reference TRBV25-1 and TRBJ2-1 gives the full variable domain: EADIYQTPRYLVIGTGKKITLECSQTMGHDKMYWYQQDPGMELHLIHYSYGVNSTEKGDLSSESTVSRIRTEHFPLTLESARPSHTSQYLCASSEQGPNYEQFFGPGTRLTVL.